Sequencing of this TCR beta chain was carried out in a study of blood T cell repertoires in COVID-19. Overall study context: Sample material is recorded as cDNA or gDNA derived from T cells, B-cell-depleted T cells, or PBMCs.

After removal of 4 bases from V and 4 bases from J, the junction contained 4 bases not matched to a gene. The CDR3 is 13 residues long. Germline V gene data show CDR1 as GTSNPN and CDR2 as SVGIG (reference sequence). This clone has a single count. Enrollees, about 18 to 89 years old, lived in approximately 25 US areas. In the authors' methods: Reference gene primer amplification yielded estimated nucleated cell counts. Repertoires were generated with immunoSEQ multiplex PCR, while TCRdb's copy carries only in-frame clones and drops some. V and J calls and clone size are given by that table; D and trimming were obtained from the DNA. The sample has a few hundred thousand clones, 75% to 90% seen once; the top ten hold around 2.1%.

The receptor's source is a man between 25 and 39 years old who had recovered from COVID-19. Sequenced material: PBMCs or T cells enriched from blood (not recorded which). The chain uses TRBV30 and TRBJ1-5, with 7 bases fitting TRBD1. DNA of the CDR3: TGTGCCTGGAACAGGGGACAGAATCAGCCCCAGCATTTT. The encoded protein is CAWNRGQNQPQHF.